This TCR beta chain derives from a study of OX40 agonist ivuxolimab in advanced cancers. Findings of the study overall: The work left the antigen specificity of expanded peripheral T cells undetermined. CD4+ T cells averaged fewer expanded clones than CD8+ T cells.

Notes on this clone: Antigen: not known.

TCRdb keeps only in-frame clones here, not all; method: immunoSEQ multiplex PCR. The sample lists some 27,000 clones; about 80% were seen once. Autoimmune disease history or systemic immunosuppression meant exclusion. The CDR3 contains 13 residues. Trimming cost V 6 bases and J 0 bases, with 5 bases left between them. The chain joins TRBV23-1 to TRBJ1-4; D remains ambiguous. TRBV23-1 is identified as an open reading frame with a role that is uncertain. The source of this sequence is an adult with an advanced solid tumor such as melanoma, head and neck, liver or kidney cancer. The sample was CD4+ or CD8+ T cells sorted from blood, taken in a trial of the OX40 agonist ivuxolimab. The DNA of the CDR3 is TGCGCCAGCAGAGCCACAACTAATGAAAAACTGTTTTTT. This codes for CASRATTNEKLFF.